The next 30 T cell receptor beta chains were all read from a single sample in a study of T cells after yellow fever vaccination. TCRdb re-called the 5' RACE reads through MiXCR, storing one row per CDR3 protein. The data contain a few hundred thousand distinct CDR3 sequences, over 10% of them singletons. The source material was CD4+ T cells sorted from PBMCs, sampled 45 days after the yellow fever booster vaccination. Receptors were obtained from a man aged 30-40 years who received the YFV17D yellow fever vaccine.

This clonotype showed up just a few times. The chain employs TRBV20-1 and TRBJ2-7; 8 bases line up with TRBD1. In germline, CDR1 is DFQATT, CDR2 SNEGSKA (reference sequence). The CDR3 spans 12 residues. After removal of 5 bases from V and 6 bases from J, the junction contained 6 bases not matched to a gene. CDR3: CSAPGQGGEQYF. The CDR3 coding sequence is TGCAGTGCTCCCGGACAGGGAGGCGAGCAGTACTTC.

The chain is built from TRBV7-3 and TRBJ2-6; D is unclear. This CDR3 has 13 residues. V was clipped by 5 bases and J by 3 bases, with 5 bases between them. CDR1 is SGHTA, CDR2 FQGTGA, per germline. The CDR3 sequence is CASSRNGANVLTF. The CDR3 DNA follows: TGTGCCAGCAGCCGTAATGGGGCCAACGTCCTGACTTTC. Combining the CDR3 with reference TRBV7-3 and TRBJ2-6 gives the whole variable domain GAGVSQTPSNKVTEKGKYVELRCDPISGHTALYWYRQSLGQGPEFLIYFQGTGAADDSGLPNDRFFAVRPEGSVSTLKIQRTERGDSAVYLCASSRNGANVLTFGAGSRLTVL.

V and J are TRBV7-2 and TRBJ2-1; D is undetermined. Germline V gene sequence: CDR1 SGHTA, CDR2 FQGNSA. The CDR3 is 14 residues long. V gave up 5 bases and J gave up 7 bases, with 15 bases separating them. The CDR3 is CASSEEIQVNEQFF. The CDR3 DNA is TGTGCCAGCAGCGAAGAAATTCAGGTGAATGAGCAGTTCTTC.

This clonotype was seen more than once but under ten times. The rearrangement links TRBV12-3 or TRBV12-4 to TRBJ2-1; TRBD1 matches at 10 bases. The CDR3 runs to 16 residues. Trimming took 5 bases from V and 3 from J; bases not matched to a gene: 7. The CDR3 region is CASSIGTGANYNEQFF. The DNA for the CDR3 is TGTGCCAGCAGTATAGGGACAGGGGCTAACTACAATGAGCAGTTCTTC.

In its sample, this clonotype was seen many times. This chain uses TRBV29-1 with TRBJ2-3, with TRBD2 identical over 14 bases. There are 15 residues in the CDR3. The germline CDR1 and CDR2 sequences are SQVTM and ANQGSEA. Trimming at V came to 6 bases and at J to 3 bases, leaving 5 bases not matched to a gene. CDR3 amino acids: CSVRLAGGRTDTQYF. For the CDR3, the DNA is TGCAGCGTCCGACTAGCGGGAGGGAGAACAGATACGCAGTATTTT.

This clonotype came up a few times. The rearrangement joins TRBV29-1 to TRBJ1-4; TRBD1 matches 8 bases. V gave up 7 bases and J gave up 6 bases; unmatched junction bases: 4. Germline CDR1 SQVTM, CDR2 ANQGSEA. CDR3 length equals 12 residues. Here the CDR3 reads CSGRGLDEKLFF. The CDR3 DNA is TGCAGCGGCAGGGGGCTTGATGAAAAACTGTTTTTT. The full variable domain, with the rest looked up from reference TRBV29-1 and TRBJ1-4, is SAVISQKPSRDICQRGTSLTIQCQVDSQVTMMFWYRQQPGQSLTLIATANQGSEATYESGFVIDKFPISRPNLTFSTLTVSNMSPEDSSIYLCSGRGLDEKLFFGSGTQLSVL.

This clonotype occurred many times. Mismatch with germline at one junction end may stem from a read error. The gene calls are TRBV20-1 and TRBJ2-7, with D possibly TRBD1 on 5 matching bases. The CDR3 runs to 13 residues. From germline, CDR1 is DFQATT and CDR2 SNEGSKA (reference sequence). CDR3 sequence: CSAREGARREQYF. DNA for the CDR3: TGCAGTGCCAGAGAAGGGGCGCGAAGGGAGCAGTACTTC.

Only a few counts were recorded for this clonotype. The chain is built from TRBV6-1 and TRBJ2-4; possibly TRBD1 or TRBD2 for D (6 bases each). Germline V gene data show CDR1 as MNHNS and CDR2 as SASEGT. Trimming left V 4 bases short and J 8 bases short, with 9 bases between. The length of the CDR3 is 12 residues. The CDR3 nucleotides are TGTGCCAGCAGTGGAGGGGGGTACATTCAGTACTTC. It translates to CASSGGGYIQYF.

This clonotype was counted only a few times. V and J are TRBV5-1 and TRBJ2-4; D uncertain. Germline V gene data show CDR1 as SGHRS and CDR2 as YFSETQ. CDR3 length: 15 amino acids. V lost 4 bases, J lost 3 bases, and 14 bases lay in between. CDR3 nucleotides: TGCGCCAGCAGCCCCCAGCGAGTGGGCAAAAACATTCAGTACTTC. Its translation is CASSPQRVGKNIQYF. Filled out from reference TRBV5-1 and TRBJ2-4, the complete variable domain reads KAGVTQTPRYLIKTRGQQVTLSCSPISGHRSVSWYQQTPGQGLQFLFEYFSETQRNKGNFPGRFSGRQFSNSRSEMNVSTLELGDSALYLCASSPQRVGKNIQYFGAGTRLSVL.

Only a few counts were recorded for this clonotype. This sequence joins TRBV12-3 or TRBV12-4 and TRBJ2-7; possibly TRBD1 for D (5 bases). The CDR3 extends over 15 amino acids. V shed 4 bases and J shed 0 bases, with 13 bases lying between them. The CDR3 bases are TGTGCCAGCAGTTCCGGCAGGGTGAGCTCCTACGAGCAGTACTTC. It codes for CASSSGRVSSYEQYF.

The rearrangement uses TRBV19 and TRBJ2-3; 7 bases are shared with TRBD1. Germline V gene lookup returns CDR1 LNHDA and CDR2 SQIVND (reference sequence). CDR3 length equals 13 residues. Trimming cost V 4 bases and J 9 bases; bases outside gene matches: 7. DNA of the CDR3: TGTGCCAGTAGTAAGACCGGACAGGAAACGCAGTATTTT. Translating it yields CASSKTGQETQYF.

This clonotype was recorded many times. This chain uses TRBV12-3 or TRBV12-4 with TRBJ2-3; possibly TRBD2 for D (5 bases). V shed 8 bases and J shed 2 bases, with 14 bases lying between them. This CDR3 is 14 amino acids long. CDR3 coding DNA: TGTGCCAGCGGACCCGGGAACCCCACAGATACGCAGTATTTT. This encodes CASGPGNPTDTQYF.

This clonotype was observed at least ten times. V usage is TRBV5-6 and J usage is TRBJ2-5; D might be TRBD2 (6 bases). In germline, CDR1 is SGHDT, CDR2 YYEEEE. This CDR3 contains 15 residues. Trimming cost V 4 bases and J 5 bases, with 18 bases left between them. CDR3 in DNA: TGTGCCAGCAGCCCGACCCCGGGGGAACGTGAGACCCAGTACTTC. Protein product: CASSPTPGERETQYF.

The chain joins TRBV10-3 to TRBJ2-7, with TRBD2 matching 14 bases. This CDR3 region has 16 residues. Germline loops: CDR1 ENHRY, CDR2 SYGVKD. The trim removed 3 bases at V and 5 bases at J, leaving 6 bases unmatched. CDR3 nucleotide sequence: TGTGCCATCAGTGATCCCGGGACTAGCGGGAGAGACGAGCAGTACTTC. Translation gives CAISDPGTSGRDEQYF.

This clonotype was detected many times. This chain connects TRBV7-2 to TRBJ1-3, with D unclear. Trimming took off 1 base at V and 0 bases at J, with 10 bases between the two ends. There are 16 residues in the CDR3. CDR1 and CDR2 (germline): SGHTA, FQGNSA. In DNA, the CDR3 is TGTGCCAGCAGCTTAGGTGGCACGACCTCTGGAAACACCATATATTTT. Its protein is CASSLGGTTSGNTIYF.

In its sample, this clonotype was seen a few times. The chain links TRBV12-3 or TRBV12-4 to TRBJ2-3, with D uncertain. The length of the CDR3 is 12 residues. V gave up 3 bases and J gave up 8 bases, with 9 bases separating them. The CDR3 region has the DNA TGTGCCAGCAGTTTCCCCACTGGTACGCAGTATTTT. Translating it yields CASSFPTGTQYF.

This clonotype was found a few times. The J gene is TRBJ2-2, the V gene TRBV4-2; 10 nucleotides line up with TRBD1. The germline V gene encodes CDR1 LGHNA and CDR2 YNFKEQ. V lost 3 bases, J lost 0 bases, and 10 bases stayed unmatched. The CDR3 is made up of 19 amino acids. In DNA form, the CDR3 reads TGTGCCAGCAGCCACCAGAAAGGGACAGGGGTCCCGAACACCGGGGAGCTGTTTTTT. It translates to CASSHQKGTGVPNTGELFF.

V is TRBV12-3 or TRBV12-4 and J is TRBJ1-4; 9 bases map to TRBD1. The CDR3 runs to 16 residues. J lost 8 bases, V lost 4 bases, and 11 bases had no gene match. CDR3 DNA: TGTGCCAGCAGTTCCAGACTCCGGGACAGGGACGAAAAACTGTTTTTT. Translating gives CASSSRLRDRDEKLFF.

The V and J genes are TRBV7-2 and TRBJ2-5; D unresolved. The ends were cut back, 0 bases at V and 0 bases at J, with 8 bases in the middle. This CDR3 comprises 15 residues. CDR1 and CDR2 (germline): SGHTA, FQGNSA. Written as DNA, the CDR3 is TGTGCCAGCAGCTTAGCGGACCGATACCAAGAGACCCAGTACTTC. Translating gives CASSLADRYQETQYF.

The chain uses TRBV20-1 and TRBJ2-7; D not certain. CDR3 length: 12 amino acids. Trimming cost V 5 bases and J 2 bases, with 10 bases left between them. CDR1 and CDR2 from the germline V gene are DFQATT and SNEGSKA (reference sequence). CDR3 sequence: CSAFGRPYEQYF. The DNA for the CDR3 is TGCAGTGCTTTCGGTCGGCCCTACGAGCAGTACTTC.

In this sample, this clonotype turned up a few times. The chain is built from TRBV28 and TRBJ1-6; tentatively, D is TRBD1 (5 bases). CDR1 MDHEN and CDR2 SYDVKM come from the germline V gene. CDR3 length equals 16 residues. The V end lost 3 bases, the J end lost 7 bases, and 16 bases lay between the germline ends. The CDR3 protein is CASSFFHRRTNSPLHF. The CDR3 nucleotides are TGTGCCAGCAGTTTCTTCCACAGGCGGACCAATTCACCCCTCCACTTT.

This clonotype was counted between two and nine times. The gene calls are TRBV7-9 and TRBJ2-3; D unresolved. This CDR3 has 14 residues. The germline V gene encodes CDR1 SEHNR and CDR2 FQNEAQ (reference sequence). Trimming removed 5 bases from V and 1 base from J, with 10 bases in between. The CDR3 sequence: CASSRPAGTDTQYF. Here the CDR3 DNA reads TGTGCCAGCAGCCGCCCCGCTGGCACAGATACGCAGTATTTT.

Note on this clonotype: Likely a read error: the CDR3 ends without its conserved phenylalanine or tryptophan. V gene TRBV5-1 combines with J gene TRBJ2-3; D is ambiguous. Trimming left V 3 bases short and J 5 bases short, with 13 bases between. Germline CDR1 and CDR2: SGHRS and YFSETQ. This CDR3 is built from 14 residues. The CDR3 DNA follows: TGCGCCAGCAGCTCTGACTGGGTCCAAGATACGCAGTATTCT. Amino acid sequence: CASSSDWVQDTQYS.

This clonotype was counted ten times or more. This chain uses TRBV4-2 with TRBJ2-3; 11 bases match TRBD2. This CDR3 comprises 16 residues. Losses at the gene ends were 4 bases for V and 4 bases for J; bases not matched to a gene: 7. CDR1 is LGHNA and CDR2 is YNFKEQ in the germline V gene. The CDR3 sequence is CASSPTSGRRADTQYF. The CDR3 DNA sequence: TGTGCCAGCAGCCCAACTAGCGGGAGAAGGGCAGATACGCAGTATTTT.

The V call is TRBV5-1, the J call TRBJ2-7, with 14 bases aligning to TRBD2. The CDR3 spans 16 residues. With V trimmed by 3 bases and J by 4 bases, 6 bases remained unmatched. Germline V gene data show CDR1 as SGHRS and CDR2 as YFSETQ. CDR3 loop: CASSSTGTSGRYEQYF. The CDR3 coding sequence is TGCGCCAGCAGCTCGACCGGGACTAGCGGGAGATACGAGCAGTACTTC.

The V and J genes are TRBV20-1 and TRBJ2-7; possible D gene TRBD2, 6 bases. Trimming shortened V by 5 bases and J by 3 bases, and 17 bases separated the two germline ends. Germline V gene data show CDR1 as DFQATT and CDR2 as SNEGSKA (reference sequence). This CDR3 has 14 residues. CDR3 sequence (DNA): TGCAGTGCTTCGGGACTGAGGGATGGCTACGAGCAGTACTTC. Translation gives CSASGLRDGYEQYF.

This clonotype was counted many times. The CDR3 sequence is CASSLAEGYGYTF. CDR3 bases: TGTGCCAGCAGCTTAGCAGAGGGCTATGGCTACACCTTC. The chain is built from TRBV7-2 and TRBJ1-2; D remains ambiguous. There are 13 residues in the CDR3. Germline CDR1 SGHTA, CDR2 FQGNSA. The germline V and J ends were trimmed by 0 bases and 4 bases, with 6 bases remaining between them. Supplemented by reference TRBV7-2 and TRBJ1-2, the full variable domain reads GAGVSQSPSNKVTEKGKDVELRCDPISGHTALYWYRQSLGQGLEFLIYFQGNSAPDKSGLPSDRFSAERTGGSVSTLTIQRTQQEDSAVYLCASSLAEGYGYTFGSGTRLTVV.

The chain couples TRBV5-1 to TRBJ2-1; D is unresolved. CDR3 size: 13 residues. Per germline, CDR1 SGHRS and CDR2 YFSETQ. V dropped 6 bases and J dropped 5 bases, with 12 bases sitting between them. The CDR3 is CASKSTGHNEQFF. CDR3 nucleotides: TGCGCCAGCAAGTCGACTGGCCACAATGAGCAGTTCTTC. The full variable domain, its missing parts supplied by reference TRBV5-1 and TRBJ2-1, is KAGVTQTPRYLIKTRGQQVTLSCSPISGHRSVSWYQQTPGQGLQFLFEYFSETQRNKGNFPGRFSGRQFSNSRSEMNVSTLELGDSALYLCASKSTGHNEQFFGPGTRLTVL.

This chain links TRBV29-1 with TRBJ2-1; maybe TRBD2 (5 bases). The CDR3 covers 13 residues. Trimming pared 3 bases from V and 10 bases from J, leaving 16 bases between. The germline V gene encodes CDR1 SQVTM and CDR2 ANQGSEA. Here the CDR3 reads CSVEIRAPGEQFF. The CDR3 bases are TGCAGCGTTGAGATCAGAGCCCCGGGGGAGCAGTTCTTC.

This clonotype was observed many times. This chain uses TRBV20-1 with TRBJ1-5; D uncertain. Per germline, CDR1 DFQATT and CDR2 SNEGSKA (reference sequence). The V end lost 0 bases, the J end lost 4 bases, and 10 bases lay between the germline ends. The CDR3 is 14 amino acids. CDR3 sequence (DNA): TGCAGTGCTAGAGATGAAACTCCGAATCAGCCCCAGCATTTT. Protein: CSARDETPNQPQHF.